This T cell receptor beta chain was recovered during a study of tumor-infiltrating T cells and Merkel cell polyomavirus. Study-level background: The T cells studied were CD8+ and recognized the Merkel cell polyomavirus KLL epitope.

This CDR3 contains 17 residues. V lost 4 bases and J lost 7; bases outside the gene matches: 14. CDR1 and CDR2 from the germline V gene are ENHRY and SYGVKD. Every patient's tumor was robustly positive for Merkel cell polyomavirus Large T antigen on immunohistochemistry. TCRdb keeps only in-frame clones here, not all; method: immunoSEQ multiplex PCR. The profile shows 20,000 to 25,000 clones, 70% to 90% of them singletons. V gene TRBV10-3 combines with J gene TRBJ2-7; 12 bases align to TRBD2. Sequencing was done on a sample of lymph node tissue. The source is a man aged 45-65 years with Merkel cell carcinoma. CDR3 loop: CAISGTTSGSSIWEQYF. DNA for the CDR3: TGTGCCATCAGTGGTACGACTAGCGGGAGTTCTATCTGGGAGCAGTACTTC.